Listed below are T cell receptor beta chains from one sample, sequenced in a study of CD8 T cells in ankylosing spondylitis. Each CDR3 protein gets one entry after TCRdb re-called the 5' RACE reads with MiXCR. The repertoire consists of over 150,000 distinct CDR3 sequences, with roughly 18% occurring once and the leading ten covering about 4.3%. Sequences were obtained from blood, either unsorted or a sorted T cell fraction (not recorded which). All receptors come from a male donor under 30 with ankylosing spondylitis or in good health (not recorded which). Each CDR3 is given with its conserved first and last residue. Clone size is shown for a subset of rows, as once, few, many or a class of expanded clone.

abundance: many; v_gene: TRBV27; CDR3aa: CASSLEGDRGPFPNTEAFF
abundance: many; v_gene: TRBV12-3/TRBV12-4; CDR3aa: CASSARQGRETQYF
abundance: many; v_gene: TRBV10-3; CDR3aa: CASEVGDNTDTQYF
abundance: many; v_gene: TRBV5-1; CDR3aa: CASSLTETYEQYF
abundance: NA; v_gene: TRBV20-1; CDR3aa: CSATHRGLALSYNEQFF
abundance: NA; v_gene: TRBV18; CDR3aa: CASSPPGGGQTEAFF
abundance: few; v_gene: TRBV5-1; CDR3aa: CASSRGQGAPGANVLTF
abundance: many; v_gene: TRBV7-2; CDR3aa: CASSLGLAENTQYF
abundance: few; v_gene: TRBV11-3; CDR3aa: CASSLGSLAGGNEQFF
abundance: few; v_gene: TRBV7-9; CDR3aa: CASSSRTSGYTF
abundance: many; v_gene: TRBV29-1; CDR3aa: CSVEVGPGQPQHF
abundance: NA; v_gene: TRBV29-1; CDR3aa: CGGGEGGDQPQHF
abundance: NA; v_gene: TRBV27; CDR3aa: CASSFLDRPLHF